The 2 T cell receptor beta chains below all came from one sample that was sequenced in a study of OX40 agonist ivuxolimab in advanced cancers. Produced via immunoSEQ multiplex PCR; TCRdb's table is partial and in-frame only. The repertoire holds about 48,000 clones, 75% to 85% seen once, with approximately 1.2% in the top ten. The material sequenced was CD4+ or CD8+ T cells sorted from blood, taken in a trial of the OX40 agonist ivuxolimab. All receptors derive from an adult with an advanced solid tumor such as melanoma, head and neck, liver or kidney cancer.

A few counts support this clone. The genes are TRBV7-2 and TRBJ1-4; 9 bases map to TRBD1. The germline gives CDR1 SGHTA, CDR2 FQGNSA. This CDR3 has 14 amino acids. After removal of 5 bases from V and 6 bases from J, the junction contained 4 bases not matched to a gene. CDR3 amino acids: CASSPRQGDEKLFF. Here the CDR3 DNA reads TGTGCCAGCAGCCCCCGACAGGGGGATGAAAAACTGTTTTTT.

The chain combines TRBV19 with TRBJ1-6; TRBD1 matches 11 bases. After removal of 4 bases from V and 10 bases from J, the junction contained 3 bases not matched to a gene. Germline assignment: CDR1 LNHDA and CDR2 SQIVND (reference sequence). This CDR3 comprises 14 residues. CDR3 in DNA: TGTGCCAGTAGTAGGGACAGGGGGGGATCACCCCTCCACTTT. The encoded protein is CASSRDRGGSPLHF. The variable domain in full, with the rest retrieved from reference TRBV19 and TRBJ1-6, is DGGITQSPKYLFRKEGQNVTLSCEQNLNHDAMYWYRQDPGQGLRLIYYSQIVNDFQKGDIAEGYSVSREKKESFPLTVTSAQKNPTAFYLCASSRDRGGSPLHFGNGTRLTVT.